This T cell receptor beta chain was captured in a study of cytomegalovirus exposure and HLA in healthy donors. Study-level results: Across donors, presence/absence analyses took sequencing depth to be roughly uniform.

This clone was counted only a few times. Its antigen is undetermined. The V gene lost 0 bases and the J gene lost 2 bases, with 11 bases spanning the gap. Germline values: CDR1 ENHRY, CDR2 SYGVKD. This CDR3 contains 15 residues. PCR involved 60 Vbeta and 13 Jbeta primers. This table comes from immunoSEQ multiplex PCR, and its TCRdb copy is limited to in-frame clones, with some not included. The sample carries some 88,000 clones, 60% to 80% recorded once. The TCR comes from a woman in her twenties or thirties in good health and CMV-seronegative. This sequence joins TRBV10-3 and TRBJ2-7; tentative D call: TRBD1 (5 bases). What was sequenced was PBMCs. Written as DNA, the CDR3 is TGTGCCATCAGTGAGTCCAATCAGGGAACCTACGAGCAGTACTTC. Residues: CAISESNQGTYEQYF.